This T cell receptor beta chain comes out of a study of blood T cells in healthy people across ages (dated by TCRdb to about 2015). Looking at the study overall: In model experiments, template switching captured roughly one uniquely barcoded TCR beta cDNA molecule for every two T cells. To avoid experimental bias, donors of different ages were randomly spread across the sequencing lanes. For two donors (one aged 18 to 30 and one aged 80 or older), the study analyzed two additional independent replicas of 1 million unique cDNA reads from the same blood draw. Donors were grouped into four age groups: young (average roughly 17 years), middle-aged (about 38), aged (roughly 67) and long-lived (approximately 78). To track age-related changes in TCR beta repertoire diversity, the study relied on deep sequencing normalized with unique cDNA molecular identifiers.

Libraries came from 5' RACE. These reads were obtained on an Illumina HiSeq 2500. A second PCR of roughly 7 to 11 cycles was performed with a sample-barcoded 5' primer and a J-beta primer mix. A template-switch 5' adaptor carrying 12 random nucleotides introduced a unique molecular identifier onto each TCR beta cDNA molecule. Each sample yielded at least 3 million CDR3-containing paired-end reads. All of the RNA was converted into first-strand cDNA using the Mint cDNA synthesis kit, with a TRBC-specific oligonucleotide serving as the primer. Following uracil-DNA glycosylase treatment, all cDNA underwent a first 18-cycle PCR with the universal primers M1SS and BC2_uni_R. For the original study's pipeline: For normalization, 1 million high-quality reads, each with a distinct molecular identifier, were randomly selected from each sample. Instead of being binned into consensus sequences, reads with shared molecular identifiers were discarded. MiTCR, set to a Q25 quality threshold and the strictest error-elimination algorithm, was used for CDR3 identification, clonotype clustering and error correction. Lower-bound total TCR beta diversity was estimated with a nonparametric unseen species model using Euler transformation. TCRdb reprocessing: public reads trimmed at Q25 with fastp, clones called with MiXCR, in-frame beta chains kept. One record per CDR3 amino acid sequence lists the most common genes and DNA. TCRdb, not the original authors, processed these V and J calls. The sample table contains hundreds of thousands of distinct CDR3 sequences; only one count was recorded for approximately 67% of them. The biggest ten clones account for around a quarter of the sample.

Turning to this clonotype: Which antigen it targets is not known. There are no base qualities to consult, and no much larger clone falls within one base.

V loses 2 bases of germline sequence and J loses 0 bases, and the interval between the two ends is 7 bases. Taken from the germline V gene, the CDR1 and CDR2 loops are LGHNA and YNFKEQ. The CDR3 starts with the cysteine, ends with the phenylalanine, and has 14 residues. The retained sequence is limited to the CDR3, 42 bases, with the frame set at the first base. Systemically healthy Caucasian individuals from Russia, 39 in total and aged 6 to 90 years, were included as donors. Each donor gave 8 to 10 milliliters of peripheral blood, drawn into EDTA-treated Vacutainer tubes. PBMCs were isolated by Ficoll-Paque density-gradient centrifugation, with at least 6 million obtained per sample. Trizol reagent was used to extract total RNA from the PBMCs, yielding at least 5 micrograms per sample. Naive CD45RAhigh/CD27high T cell percentages were measured by flow cytometry on a PBMC aliquot from every donor.

General findings and caveats noted by the study authors: A strong correlation was found between observed TCR beta diversity and the percentage of naive T cells measured by flow cytometry. Bulk unsorted PBMC profiling prevented conclusive comparison of naive and antigen-experienced compartments. Compared with the aged group, the long-lived group had more naive CD4+ T cells, fewer expanded clones and increased TCR diversity, suggesting age selection. Estimates of total diversity from one million sequenced T cells were regarded as lower bounds and underestimates. Because donor CMV infection status was unknown, age-related changes in expanded clonotypes were potentially confounded. Observed TCR beta diversity per million T cells fell roughly linearly with age, and a significant reduction was already apparent by age around 36.

The clonotype originates from a young man in good health. Material for sequencing was blood. The sequence is built from TRBV4-2 and TRBJ1-1; the D segment cannot be called with confidence. The nucleotides are TGTGCCAGCAGCCAACCAAAGGTGAACACTGAAGCTTTCTTT. Translated, it reads CASSQPKVNTEAFF.